This T cell receptor beta chain is drawn from a study of cytomegalovirus exposure and HLA in healthy donors. Study-wide points: An Asian-associated ancestry cluster reportedly showed fewer N-insertions than the approximately 650-donor mean in a later analysis. A later analysis linked a missense DCLRE1C variant to TCR beta V- and J-gene trimming. Later, an analysis showed that TCR beta chains associated with HLA were more clonally expanded than others that were equally common.

As concerns this clone: Its antigen remains unidentified.

The PCR had 60 Vbeta and 13 Jbeta primers. Generated by immunoSEQ multiplex PCR, the TCRdb table keeps only in-frame clones and is missing some. The sample has some 150,000 clones, around three quarters seen once; the top ten hold nearly 7%. Sequences were obtained from PBMCs. The receptor's source is a middle-aged man in good health and CMV-seropositive.

CDR3 bases: TGCGCCAGCAGCTTGGCCGGGACAGATACGCAGTATTTT. Its translation: CASSLAGTDTQYF. The rearrangement uses TRBV5-1 and TRBJ2-3, with no clear D. Trimming removed 0 bases from V and 3 bases from J, with 5 bases in between. CDR1 SGHRS and CDR2 YFSETQ come from the germline V gene. This CDR3 spans 13 amino acids.